This T cell receptor beta chain was found in a study of T cells after posttransplantation cyclophosphamide. The V end was cut by 5 bases, the J end by 1 base, with 9 bases between. This CDR3 has 13 amino acids. CDR1 is SGDLS, CDR2 YYNGEE, per germline. Busulfan-fludarabine conditioning, marrow transplant, and cyclophosphamide on days +3 and +4 were administered. Sequencing was performed with immunoSEQ multiplex PCR; in TCRdb, only in-frame clones are kept and a portion is missing. The table includes fewer than 8,500 clones, about 80% detected once. V and J are TRBV9 and TRBJ1-1; D remains unclear. The sample in question was CD8+ T cells sorted from PBMCs, obtained roughly 190 weeks after allogeneic stem cell transplant with posttransplant cyclophosphamide. The sequence was obtained from a female patient in her fifties who received an allogeneic stem cell transplant from a related donor, was CMV-positive, and had no GVHD. Some T cells may originate from the graft donor. CDR3 bases: TGTGCCAGCAGGTCTGGGCGGAACACTGAAGCTTTCTTT. Protein: CASRSGRNTEAFF.